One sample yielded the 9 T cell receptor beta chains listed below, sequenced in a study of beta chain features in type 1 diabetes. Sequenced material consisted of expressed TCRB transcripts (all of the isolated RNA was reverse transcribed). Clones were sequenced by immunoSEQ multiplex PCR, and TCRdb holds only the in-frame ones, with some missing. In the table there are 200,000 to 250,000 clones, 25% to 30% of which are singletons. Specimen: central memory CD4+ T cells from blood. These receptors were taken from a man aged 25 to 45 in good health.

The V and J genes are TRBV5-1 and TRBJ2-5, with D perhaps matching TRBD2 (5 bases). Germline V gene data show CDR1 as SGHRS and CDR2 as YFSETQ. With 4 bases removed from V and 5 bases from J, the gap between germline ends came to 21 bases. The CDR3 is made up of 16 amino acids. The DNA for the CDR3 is TGCGCCAGCAGCACGGATCTAGCTCGGGGAACGGAGACCCAGTACTTC. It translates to CASSTDLARGTETQYF.

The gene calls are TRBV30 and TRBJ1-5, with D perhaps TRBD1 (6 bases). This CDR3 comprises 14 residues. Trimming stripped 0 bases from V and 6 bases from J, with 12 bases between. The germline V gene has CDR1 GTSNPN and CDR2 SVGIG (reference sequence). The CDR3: CAWSVQTGSQPQHF. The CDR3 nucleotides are TGTGCCTGGAGTGTACAAACAGGGAGTCAGCCCCAGCATTTT.

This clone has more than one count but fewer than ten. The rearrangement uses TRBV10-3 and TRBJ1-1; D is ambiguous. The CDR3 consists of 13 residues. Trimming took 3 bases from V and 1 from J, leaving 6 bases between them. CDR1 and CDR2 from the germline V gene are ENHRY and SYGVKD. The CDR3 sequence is CAISDGPNTEAFF. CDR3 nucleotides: TGTGCCATCAGTGATGGACCGAACACTGAAGCTTTCTTT.

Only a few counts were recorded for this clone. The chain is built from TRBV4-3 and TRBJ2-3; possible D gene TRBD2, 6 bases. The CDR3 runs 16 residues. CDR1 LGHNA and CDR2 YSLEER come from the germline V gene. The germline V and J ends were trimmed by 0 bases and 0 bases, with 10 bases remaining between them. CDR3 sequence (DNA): TGCGCCAGCAGCCAAGAGGCGGGATGGAGCACAGATACGCAGTATTTT. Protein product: CASSQEAGWSTDTQYF.

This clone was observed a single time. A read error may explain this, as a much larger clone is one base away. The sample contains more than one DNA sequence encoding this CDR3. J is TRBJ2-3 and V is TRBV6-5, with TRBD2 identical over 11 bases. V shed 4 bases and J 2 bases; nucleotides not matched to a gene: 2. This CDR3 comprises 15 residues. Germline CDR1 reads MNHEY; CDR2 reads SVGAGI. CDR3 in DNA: TGTGCCAGCAGTTTACTAGCGGGGGACACAGATACGCAGTATTTT. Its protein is CASSLLAGDTDTQYF.

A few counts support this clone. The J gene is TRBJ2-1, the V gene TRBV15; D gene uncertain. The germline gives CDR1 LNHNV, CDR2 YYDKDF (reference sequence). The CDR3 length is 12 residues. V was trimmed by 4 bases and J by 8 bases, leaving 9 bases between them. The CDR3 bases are TGTGCCACCAGCATCCCTAAGCATGAGCAGTTCTTC. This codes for CATSIPKHEQFF.

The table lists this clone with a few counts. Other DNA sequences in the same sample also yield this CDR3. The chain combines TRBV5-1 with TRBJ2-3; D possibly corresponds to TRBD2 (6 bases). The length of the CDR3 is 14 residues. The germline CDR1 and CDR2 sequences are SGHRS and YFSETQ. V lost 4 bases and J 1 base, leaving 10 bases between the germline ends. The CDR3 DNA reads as TGCGCCAGCAGCCCGGGGACTGGCACAGATACGCAGTATTTT. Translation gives CASSPGTGTDTQYF.

The CDR3 here is CASSPGTGGADYGYTF. The DNA for the CDR3 is TGTGCCAGCTCACCCGGGACAGGGGGCGCGGACTATGGCTACACCTTC. This chain connects TRBV18 to TRBJ1-2; 12 positions match TRBD1. CDR1 is KGHSH, CDR2 LQKENI, per germline. The CDR3 sequence is 16 residues long. Unmatched junction bases numbered 5, after V lost 3 bases and J lost 3 bases.

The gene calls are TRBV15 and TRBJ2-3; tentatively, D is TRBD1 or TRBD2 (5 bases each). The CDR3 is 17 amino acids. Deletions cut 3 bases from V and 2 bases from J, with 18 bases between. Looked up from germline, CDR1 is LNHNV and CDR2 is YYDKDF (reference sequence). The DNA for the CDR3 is TGTGCCACCAGCAGGGGGGACGCGTCACGAGCCACAGATACGCAGTATTTT. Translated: CATSRGDASRATDTQYF.